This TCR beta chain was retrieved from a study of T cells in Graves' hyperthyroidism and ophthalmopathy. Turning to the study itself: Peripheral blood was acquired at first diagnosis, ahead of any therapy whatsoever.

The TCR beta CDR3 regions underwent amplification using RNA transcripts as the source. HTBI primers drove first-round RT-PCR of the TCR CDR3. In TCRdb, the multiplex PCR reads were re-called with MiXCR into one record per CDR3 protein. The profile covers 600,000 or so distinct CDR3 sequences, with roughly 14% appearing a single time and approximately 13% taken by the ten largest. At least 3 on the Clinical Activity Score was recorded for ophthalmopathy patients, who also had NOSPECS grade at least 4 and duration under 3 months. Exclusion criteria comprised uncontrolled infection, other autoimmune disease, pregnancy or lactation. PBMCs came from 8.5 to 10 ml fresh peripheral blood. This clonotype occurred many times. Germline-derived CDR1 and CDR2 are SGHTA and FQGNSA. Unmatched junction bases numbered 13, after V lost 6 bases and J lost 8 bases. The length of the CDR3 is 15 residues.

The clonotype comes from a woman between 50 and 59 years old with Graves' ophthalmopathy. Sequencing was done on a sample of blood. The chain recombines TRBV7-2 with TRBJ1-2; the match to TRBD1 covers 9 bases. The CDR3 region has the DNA TGTGCCAGCAGATTCCCGGGACAGGGAATCGGAGGCTACACCTTC. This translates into CASRFPGQGIGGYTF.